These 21 T cell receptor beta chains were all obtained from the same sample, sequenced in a study of blood T cell repertoires in COVID-19. This table comes from immunoSEQ multiplex PCR, and its TCRdb copy is limited to in-frame clones, with some not included. The sample includes approximately 44,000 clones, around nine tenths of them seen just once. The sequencing sample was made of peripheral blood. These receptors were taken from a man aged 50 to 59 with COVID-19, enrolled during active disease.

This clone came up once. The chain joins TRBV15 to TRBJ1-3, with 9 bases matching TRBD1. Germline CDR1 is LNHNV and CDR2 is YYDKDF (reference sequence). The CDR3 extends over 15 amino acids. With V trimmed by 3 bases and J by 4 bases, 4 bases remained unmatched. The CDR3 DNA reads TGTGCCACCAGCAGCGGGACAGGGATAGGAAACACCATATATTTT. This gives the protein CATSSGTGIGNTIYF.

The chain links TRBV11-2 to TRBJ2-7; D is unresolved. The germline V and J ends were trimmed by 0 bases and 2 bases, with 14 bases remaining between them. The CDR3 runs to 16 residues. CDR1 and CDR2 (germline): SGHAT, FQNNGV. The CDR3 region is CASSLDMPATAYEQYF. The CDR3 DNA reads as TGTGCCAGCAGCTTAGATATGCCAGCTACAGCCTACGAGCAGTACTTC.

This chain links TRBV2 with TRBJ1-6; perhaps TRBD1 as D (6 bases). CDR1 SNHLY and CDR2 FYNNEI come from the germline V gene. Trimming stripped 6 bases from V and 14 bases from J, with 20 bases between. The CDR3 spans 14 residues. The DNA for the CDR3 is TGTGCCAGCAGACCCGGACAGTCCGTAGTCACCCTCCACTTT. This codes for CASRPGQSVVTLHF.

CDR3 sequence: CASSTGRGSFYGYTF. The CDR3 nucleotides read TGTGCCAGCAGCACCGGCCGGGGATCGTTCTATGGCTACACCTTC. The rearrangement links TRBV5-4 to TRBJ1-2; D call uncertain. Germline CDR1 and CDR2: SGHNT and YYREEE (reference sequence). Trimming pared 4 bases from V and 4 bases from J, leaving 17 bases between. This CDR3 spans 15 amino acids.

The chain uses TRBV28 and TRBJ1-1, with D perhaps TRBD1 (5 bases). V gave up 3 bases and J gave up 1 base, with 9 bases separating them. The CDR3 is made up of 14 amino acids. CDR1 and CDR2 from the germline V gene are MDHEN and SYDVKM. CDR3 bases: TGTGCCAGCAGTTTGCAGGGAAAGAACACTGAAGCTTTCTTT. This sequence encodes CASSLQGKNTEAFF.

This chain joins TRBV29-1 and TRBJ2-3, with 12 bases identical to TRBD2. The CDR3 contains 15 residues. After removal of 3 bases from V and 5 bases from J, the junction contained 6 bases not matched to a gene. Looked up from germline, CDR1 is SQVTM and CDR2 is ANQGSEA. The CDR3 loop reads CSVEVTSGRKDTQYF. For the CDR3, the DNA is TGCAGCGTTGAGGTGACTAGCGGGAGAAAAGATACGCAGTATTTT.

This chain uses TRBV2 with TRBJ1-5; unclear D gene. V gave up 8 bases and J gave up 2 bases, with 7 bases separating them. Germline CDR1 and CDR2: SNHLY and FYNNEI. The CDR3 runs 12 residues. The CDR3 is CASGQGNQPQHF. CDR3 nucleotide sequence: TGTGCCAGCGGGCAGGGCAATCAGCCCCAGCATTTT.

This clone has just one count. V gene TRBV14 combines with J gene TRBJ2-1, with TRBD2 matching 8 bases. V trimming: 4 bases; J trimming: 3 bases; junction bases outside the gene matches: 5. The CDR3 is 15 amino acids. In germline, CDR1 is SGHDN, CDR2 FVKESK. CDR3 bases: TGTGCCAGCAGCCGCACTAGCGGCCTCTACAATGAGCAGTTCTTC. This gives the protein CASSRTSGLYNEQFF. Filled out from reference TRBV14 and TRBJ2-1, the complete variable domain reads EAGVTQFPSHSVIEKGQTVTLRCDPISGHDNLYWYRRVMGKEIKFLLHFVKESKQDESGMPNNRFLAERTGGTYSTLKVQPAELEDSGVYFCASSRTSGLYNEQFFGPGTRLTVL.

The chain carries TRBV5-4 and TRBJ1-1; 11 nucleotides match TRBD1. The CDR3 length is 16 residues. CDR1 is SGHNT, CDR2 YYREEE, per germline (reference sequence). The V gene end was trimmed by 4 bases and the J gene end by 11 bases; junction bases not matched to a gene: 16. The DNA for the CDR3 is TGTGCCAGCAGCGCCGACGCTGGGACAGGGGGTCTAAAGGCTTTCTTT. Residues: CASSADAGTGGLKAFF. The full variable domain, its missing parts supplied by reference TRBV5-4 and TRBJ1-1, is ETGVTQSPTHLIKTRGQQVTLRCSSQSGHNTVSWYQQALGQGPQFIFQYYREEENGRGNFPPRFSGLQFPNYSSELNVNALELDDSALYLCASSADAGTGGLKAFFGQGTRLTVV.

V gene TRBV21-1 combines with J gene TRBJ2-1; the table's D call, TRBD2, was not checked against the DNA. TRBV21-1 is annotated as a pseudogene. This CDR3 contains 16 residues. For the CDR3, the DNA is TGTGCCAGCAGCAAAGGGGGTAGGACTAACCCCAATGAGCAGTTCTTC. Amino acid sequence: CASSKGGRTNPNEQFF.

The J gene is TRBJ2-1, the V gene TRBV7-3; TRBD2 might be the D (5 bases). Looked up from germline, CDR1 is SGHTA and CDR2 is FQGTGA. The CDR3 spans 15 residues. The ends were cut back, 2 bases at V and 3 bases at J, with 11 bases in the middle. The CDR3 here is CASSLGRADYNEQFF. Written as DNA, the CDR3 is TGTGCCAGCAGCTTAGGTAGAGCGGACTACAATGAGCAGTTCTTC.

This chain joins TRBV6-6 and TRBJ2-7; possibly TRBD1 for D (6 bases). CDR1 and CDR2 (germline): MNHNY, SVGAGI (reference sequence). V dropped 4 bases and J dropped 0 bases, with 10 bases sitting between them. The CDR3 consists of 14 residues. CDR3 sequence reads: CASSFDRYSYEQYF. DNA of the CDR3: TGTGCCAGCAGTTTTGACAGGTACTCCTACGAGCAGTACTTC.

The chain uses TRBV28 and TRBJ1-4; TRBD1 aligns across 7 bases. The V gene's germline CDR1 is MDHEN and CDR2 SYDVKM. Germline trimming cut 10 bases from V and 4 bases from J; bases unmatched to any gene: 15. The CDR3 has 16 residues. In DNA form, the CDR3 reads TGTGCCACCTCCCGGGACAGCCAGCCGGGTAATGAAAAACTGTTTTTT. It yields the protein CATSRDSQPGNEKLFF.

The V call is TRBV7-9, the J call TRBJ2-7; D not resolved. CDR3 length: 13 residues. The ends were cut back, 5 bases at V and 6 bases at J, with 14 bases in the middle. In germline, CDR1 is SEHNR, CDR2 FQNEAQ (reference sequence). Written as DNA, the CDR3 is TGTGCCAGCAGCCGCTCTTTGGGCCCCGAGCAGTACTTC. Translation gives CASSRSLGPEQYF. The variable domain in full, completed from reference TRBV7-9 and TRBJ2-7, reads DTGVSQNPRHKITKRGQNVTFRCDPISEHNRLYWYRQTLGQGPEFLTYFQNEAQLEKSRLLSDRFSAERPKGSFSTLEIQRTEQGDSAMYLCASSRSLGPEQYFGPGTRLTVT.

The gene calls are TRBV11-3 and TRBJ2-2, with TRBD2 matching over 10 bases. Losses at the gene ends were 5 bases for V and 5 bases for J; bases not matched to a gene: 8. The CDR3 has 16 amino acids. Germline V CDR1 and CDR2: SGHNT, YENEEA. For the CDR3, the DNA is TGTGCCAGCAGCCGTAACGGACTAGCGGTAACCGGGGAGCTGTTTTTT. Translation: CASSRNGLAVTGELFF. Variable domain in full (rest from reference TRBV11-3 and TRBJ2-2): EAGVVQSPRYKIIEKKQPVAFWCNPISGHNTLYWYLQNLGQGPELLIRYENEEAVDDSQLPKDRFSAERLKGVDSTLKIQPAELGDSAVYLCASSRNGLAVTGELFFGEGSRLTVL.

CDR3 DNA sequence: TGTGCCACCAGTGATGCCAGGGGCTCCAACACTGAAGCTTTCTTT. This encodes CATSDARGSNTEAFF. The chain has TRBV24-1 and TRBJ1-1; D is perhaps TRBD1 (6 bases). This CDR3 has 15 amino acids. The germline V gene has CDR1 KGHDR and CDR2 SFDVKD. V was cut by 3 bases and J by 2 bases, with 12 bases left in between.

The V call is TRBV7-8, the J call TRBJ2-3; 7 bases match TRBD2. This CDR3 comprises 16 residues. J was trimmed by 2 bases and V by 5 bases; bases with no gene match: 10. Germline CDR1 and CDR2: SGHVS and FQNEAQ. The chain's CDR3 is CASSPGSSGYTDTQYF. The CDR3 DNA sequence: TGTGCCAGCAGCCCAGGGAGTAGCGGGTACACAGATACGCAGTATTTT.

The rearrangement uses TRBV4-1 and TRBJ1-3; TRBD1 matches at 12 bases. Germline V gene data show CDR1 as MGHRA and CDR2 as YSYEKL. The CDR3 length is 15 residues. The ends lost 3 bases at V and 5 bases at J; junction bases unmatched: 2. CDR3 in DNA: TGCGCCAGCAGCCATGGGACAGGGGGCAGAAACACCATATATTTT. Its protein product is CASSHGTGGRNTIYF.

V and J are TRBV19 and TRBJ1-5, with 7 nucleotides matching TRBD1. CDR1 is LNHDA, CDR2 SQIVND, per germline (reference sequence). This CDR3 contains 15 residues. V lost 6 bases, J lost 6 bases, and 11 bases stayed unmatched. The CDR3 sequence is CASSPDRDQGQPQHF. DNA of the CDR3: TGTGCCAGTAGCCCCGACAGGGATCAGGGTCAGCCCCAGCATTTT. Full variable domain (rest looked up from reference TRBV19 and TRBJ1-5): DGGITQSPKYLFRKEGQNVTLSCEQNLNHDAMYWYRQDPGQGLRLIYYSQIVNDFQKGDIAEGYSVSREKKESFPLTVTSAQKNPTAFYLCASSPDRDQGQPQHFGDGTRLSIL.

This clone appeared a single time. One end of the junction is discordant with germline, which a read error may explain. This rearrangement joins TRBV2 to TRBJ1-2; TRBD1 matches 8 bases. This CDR3 contains 13 residues. CDR1 and CDR2 (germline): SNHLY, FYNNEI. CDR3 sequence reads: CASIEQGVYGYTF. CDR3 coding DNA: TGTGCCAGCATTGAACAGGGGGTATATGGCTACACCTTC.

This chain joins TRBV4-2 and TRBJ1-2, with 7 bases aligning to TRBD1. The V gene's germline CDR1 is LGHNA and CDR2 YNFKEQ. After removal of 3 bases from V and 7 bases from J, the junction contained 14 bases not matched to a gene. The CDR3 has 16 amino acids. In nucleotides, the CDR3 is TGTGCCAGCAGCCAGGACCAGACAGGGCTCAGAGGTGGCTACACCTTC. Translated, it gives CASSQDQTGLRGGYTF.